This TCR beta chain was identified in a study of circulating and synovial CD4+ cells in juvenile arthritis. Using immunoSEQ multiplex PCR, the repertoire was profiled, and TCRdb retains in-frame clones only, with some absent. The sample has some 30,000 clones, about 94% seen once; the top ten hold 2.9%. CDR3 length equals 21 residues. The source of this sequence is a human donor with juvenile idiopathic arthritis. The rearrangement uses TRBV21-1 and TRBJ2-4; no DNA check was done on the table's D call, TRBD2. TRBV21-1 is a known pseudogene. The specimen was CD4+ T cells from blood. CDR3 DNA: TGTGCCAGCAGCAAAACCGGGGGGCGGGGCAGCGGGGACCTAGCCAAAAACATTCAGTACTTC. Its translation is CASSKTGGRGSGDLAKNIQYF.